Following are 30 T cell receptor beta chains from one sample sequenced in a study of control samples from healthy donors and cancer patients. Clones were read by immunoSEQ multiplex PCR, and TCRdb kept only the in-frame ones, dropping some. This sample has over 100,000 clones; roughly 89% occur once, and the top ten carry less than 7%. Sequencing was done on a sample of blood. These receptors were collected from a man aged 18 to 29 in good health.

This clone came up once. The gene calls are TRBV11-2 and TRBJ2-1, with 9 bases aligning to TRBD2. Trimming removed 3 bases from V and 0 bases from J; junction bases left unmatched: 6. CDR1 is SGHAT, CDR2 FQNNGV, per germline. This CDR3 is 17 amino acids long. The CDR3 DNA follows: TGTGCCAGCAGCTTTTGGGCGGGGGGGAGCTCCTACAATGAGCAGTTCTTC. Amino acid sequence: CASSFWAGGSSYNEQFF.

The CDR3 coding sequence is TGTGCCAGCAGCTTAGCGGGGATAGATGGCTACACCTTC. Amino acids: CASSLAGIDGYTF. V usage is TRBV7-9 and J usage is TRBJ1-2; D uncertain. Germline CDR1 is SEHNR and CDR2 is FQNEAQ (reference sequence). V dropped 0 bases and J dropped 6 bases, with 8 bases sitting between them. This CDR3 is built from 13 residues.

The J gene is TRBJ2-2, the V gene TRBV10-3; 9 positions match TRBD2. In germline, CDR1 is ENHRY, CDR2 SYGVKD. After removal of 0 bases from V and 3 bases from J, the junction contained 2 bases not matched to a gene. This CDR3 has 16 residues. CDR3 bases: TGTGCCATCAGTGAGTCGGCTAGCGGGGACACCGGGGAGCTGTTTTTT. Amino acids: CAISESASGDTGELFF.

The J gene is TRBJ2-7, the V gene TRBV5-5, with D unclear. CDR1 and CDR2 from the germline V gene are SGHKS and YYEKEE (reference sequence). The V gene lost 3 bases and the J gene lost 4 bases, with 11 bases spanning the gap. The CDR3 has 13 amino acids. The CDR3 DNA follows: TGTGCCAGCAGCTCCACCCCGAGTTACGAGCAGTACTTC. Its protein is CASSSTPSYEQYF.

This clone was counted a single time. The chain uses TRBV5-1 and TRBJ2-2; the D is unclear. Germline CDR1 reads SGHRS; CDR2 reads YFSETQ. The CDR3 has 12 residues. Trimming took off 7 bases at V and 5 bases at J, with 9 bases between the two ends. The CDR3 region has the DNA TGCGCCAGCCGATTTGGAACCGGGGAGCTGTTTTTT. The encoded protein is CASRFGTGELFF.

The table lists this clone with a count of one. The genes are TRBV6-1 and TRBJ1-4; D perhaps matches TRBD1 (5 bases). Germline-derived CDR1 and CDR2 are MNHNS and SASEGT. The V and J ends lost 2 bases and 4 bases respectively, with 14 bases between them. CDR3 length: 16 residues. The CDR3, as DNA: TGTGCCAGCAGTGAATGGGACCAGGGAAGTAATGAAAAACTGTTTTTT. This sequence encodes CASSEWDQGSNEKLFF.

This clone has a handful of counts. This chain connects TRBV21-1 to TRBJ2-2; TRBD2, the table's D call, was not compared with the DNA. TRBV21-1 is a pseudogene locus. The length of the CDR3 is 16 residues. Here the CDR3 reads CASRIPERGLIGELFF. CDR3 coding DNA: TGTGCCAGCAGGATACCAGAGCGGGGGCTGATCGGGGAGCTGTTTTTT.

In its sample, this clone was seen once. The gene calls are TRBV29-1 and TRBJ2-7, with TRBD1 as a possible D gene (5 bases). This CDR3 region has 13 residues. Trimming took 5 bases from V and 3 from J, leaving 14 bases between them. Germline V gives CDR1 SQVTM, CDR2 ANQGSEA. CDR3 protein: CSVWGYSVYEQYF. DNA for the CDR3: TGCAGCGTTTGGGGCTACTCAGTCTACGAGCAGTACTTC.

This chain connects TRBV5-6 to TRBJ2-6, with TRBD1 as a possible D gene (6 bases). The CDR3 covers 15 residues. V was pared by 4 bases and J by 1 base, with 9 bases between. CDR1 and CDR2 (germline): SGHDT, YYEEEE. The CDR3: CASSRGQSGANVLTF. The CDR3, as DNA: TGTGCCAGCAGCCGCGGACAGTCTGGGGCCAACGTCCTGACTTTC.

This clone showed up just once. The chain employs TRBV5-1 and TRBJ2-7, with 14 bases fitting TRBD2. This CDR3 has 16 residues. The V and J ends lost 7 bases and 2 bases, in that order; junction bases with no gene match: 8. CDR1 and CDR2 from the germline V gene are SGHRS and YFSETQ. Here the CDR3 DNA reads TGCGCCAGCTCAACCGGACTAGCGGGGGGTACCTACGAGCAGTACTTC. Its protein is CASSTGLAGGTYEQYF.

The chain carries TRBV13 and TRBJ1-3, with D possibly matching TRBD1 (5 bases). V dropped 3 bases and J dropped 1 base, with 7 bases sitting between them. CDR1 is PRHDT and CDR2 is FYEKMQ in the germline V gene (reference sequence). CDR3 length equals 14 residues. CDR3 DNA: TGTGCCAGCAGCTTCCCAGGGTCTGGAAACACCATATATTTT. Translation gives CASSFPGSGNTIYF.

The rearrangement links TRBV5-1 to TRBJ1-2; TRBD1 aligns across 7 bases. Germline CDR1 is SGHRS and CDR2 is YFSETQ. This CDR3 region has 14 residues. The trim removed 4 bases at V and 4 bases at J, leaving 7 bases unmatched. The CDR3 coding sequence is TGCGCCAGCAGCGTCCCAGGGGGAAGCTATGGCTACACCTTC. It encodes CASSVPGGSYGYTF.

The table lists this clone with a few counts. The chain employs TRBV19 and TRBJ2-7, with D possibly matching TRBD1 (5 bases). Trimming left V 6 bases short and J 3 bases short, with 18 bases between. The CDR3 contains 15 residues. CDR1 is LNHDA, CDR2 SQIVND, per germline (reference sequence). CDR3 residues: CASRVIGQGGYEQYF. The CDR3 nucleotides read TGTGCCAGTAGGGTAATTGGGCAGGGTGGCTACGAGCAGTACTTC.

The CDR3 here is CASSFPGSSNYGYTF. CDR3 sequence (DNA): TGTGCCAGCAGCTTTCCCGGGAGCTCTAACTATGGCTACACCTTC. The chain recombines TRBV11-3 with TRBJ1-2; D not certain. V lost 3 bases and J 0 bases, leaving 11 bases between the germline ends. Germline CDR1 reads SGHNT; CDR2 reads YENEEA. The CDR3 contains 15 residues.

The J gene is TRBJ2-3, the V gene TRBV6-5; D unclear. From germline, CDR1 is MNHEY and CDR2 SVGAGI. V was shortened by 2 bases and J by 4 bases, with 7 bases between the two germline ends. The CDR3 is made up of 13 amino acids. CDR3 coding DNA: TGTGCCAGCAGTTACACGGCGGCAGATACGCAGTATTTT. This codes for CASSYTAADTQYF.

The chain links TRBV4-1 to TRBJ1-1; D is possibly TRBD1 (6 bases). Germline V lookup: CDR1 MGHRA, CDR2 YSYEKL. Deletions cut 3 bases from V and 1 base from J, with 15 bases between. The CDR3 consists of 16 residues. The CDR3 DNA is TGCGCCAGCAGCCATCCGGTCGGGGGGCGGAACACTGAAGCTTTCTTT. Its translation is CASSHPVGGRNTEAFF.

This clone was recorded only once. The chain is built from TRBV3-1 (or the pseudogene TRBV3-2) and TRBJ2-1; 7 bases agree with TRBD1. This CDR3 has 16 amino acids. Germline V gene data show CDR1 as LGHDT and CDR2 as YNNKEL (reference sequence). Germline trimming cut 4 bases from V and 4 bases from J; bases unmatched to any gene: 10. The CDR3 region has the DNA TGTGCCAGCAGCCTTCGGTGGGACAGCAAGTACAATGAGCAGTTCTTC. Amino acid sequence: CASSLRWDSKYNEQFF.

The rearrangement uses TRBV3-1 (or the pseudogene TRBV3-2) and TRBJ1-2; D gene unclear. CDR3 length: 17 amino acids. Germline V CDR1 and CDR2: LGHDT, YNNKEL (reference sequence). V was cut by 1 base and J by 0 bases, with 15 bases left in between. As DNA, the CDR3 is TGTGCCAGCAGCCAAGCGCGCGGAACCGCTCCTAACTATGGCTACACCTTC. Amino acids: CASSQARGTAPNYGYTF.

This clone has a handful of counts. The gene calls are TRBV5-6 and TRBJ2-5, with D unresolved. CDR3 length: 14 amino acids. Germline loops: CDR1 SGHDT, CDR2 YYEEEE. Trimming cost V 1 base and J 7 bases, with 14 bases left between them. This chain's CDR3 is CASSLFGMRGTQYF. CDR3 bases: TGTGCCAGCAGCTTGTTCGGAATGAGAGGGACCCAGTACTTC.

This rearrangement joins TRBV2 to TRBJ2-2, with 9 bases matching TRBD1. Germline values: CDR1 SNHLY, CDR2 FYNNEI. Trimming at V came to 8 bases and at J to 4 bases, leaving 8 bases not matched to a gene. The CDR3 spans 15 residues. The CDR3 loop reads CASAPDRGGTGELFF. CDR3 DNA: TGTGCCAGCGCGCCGGACAGGGGCGGCACCGGGGAGCTGTTTTTT. Using reference TRBV2 and TRBJ2-2 for the parts outside the CDR3, the full variable domain is EPEVTQTPSHQVTQMGQEVILRCVPISNHLYFYWYRQILGQKVEFLVSFYNNEISEKSEIFDDQFSVERPDGSNFTLKIRSTKLEDSAMYFCASAPDRGGTGELFFGEGSRLTVL.

This clone was counted only a few times. J is TRBJ2-7 and V is TRBV28, with a tentative D call TRBD1 (6 bases). V lost 3 bases and J 9 bases, leaving 15 bases between the germline ends. The V gene's germline CDR1 is MDHEN and CDR2 SYDVKM. The CDR3 has 13 residues. In nucleotides, the CDR3 is TGTGCCAGCAGTTTGACAGGTCCCGGAGGGCAGTACTTC. This gives the protein CASSLTGPGGQYF.

This clone came up a few times. The rearrangement links TRBV12-3 or TRBV12-4 to TRBJ1-6; D unclear. Trimming left V 4 bases short and J 11 bases short, with 0 bases between. This CDR3 has 9 amino acids. Written as DNA, the CDR3 is TGTGCCAGCAGTTCACCCCTCCACTTT. Translating gives CASSSPLHF.

The V gene is TRBV30, the J gene TRBJ1-5, with D maybe TRBD1 (5 bases). The germline V gene encodes CDR1 GTSNPN and CDR2 SVGIG (reference sequence). CDR3 length: 13 amino acids. V was cut by 5 bases and J by 7 bases, with 15 bases left in between. CDR3 sequence: CAWGQGAQQPQHF. For the CDR3, the DNA is TGTGCCTGGGGCCAAGGGGCCCAACAGCCCCAGCATTTT.

The chain couples TRBV6-6 to TRBJ1-1; no clear D. The CDR3 has 15 amino acids. Germline loops: CDR1 MNHNY, CDR2 SVGAGI (reference sequence). The V gene lost 2 bases and the J gene lost 1 base, with 11 bases spanning the gap. CDR3 nucleotide sequence: TGTGCCAGCAGTTACATCAGGACGCAGAACACTGAAGCTTTCTTT. Translated: CASSYIRTQNTEAFF.

The rearrangement uses TRBV18 and TRBJ2-7, with 9 nucleotides matching TRBD1. Trimming at V came to 6 bases and at J to 8 bases, leaving 11 bases not matched to a gene. From germline, CDR1 is KGHSH and CDR2 LQKENI. This CDR3 is 14 amino acids long. The CDR3 spells CASSRQGGAGQQYF. CDR3 sequence (DNA): TGTGCCAGCTCTCGACAGGGGGGCGCCGGGCAGCAGTACTTC.

This clone was found a few times. The chain combines TRBV6-5 with TRBJ1-2; 9 bases agree with TRBD1. The germline V gene has CDR1 MNHEY and CDR2 SVGAGI. CDR3 length: 15 amino acids. V shed 5 bases and J 4 bases; nucleotides not matched to a gene: 8. The CDR3 DNA reads TGTGCCAGCAGTATCTCACAGGGGGCTACCTATGGCTACACCTTC. It encodes CASSISQGATYGYTF.

V gene TRBV5-5 combines with J gene TRBJ2-3; TRBD2 is a possible D gene (6 bases). Trimming removed 5 bases at V and 5 bases at J, with 15 bases between. The CDR3 contains 14 residues. Germline lookup yields CDR1 SGHKS and CDR2 YYEKEE (reference sequence). CDR3 bases: TGTGCCAGCAGTTCAGGCGGGATGGGAGATACGCAGTATTTT. Encoded protein: CASSSGGMGDTQYF.

This chain uses TRBV7-2 with TRBJ2-7; 12 bases are a match to TRBD2. With V trimmed by 3 bases and J by 6 bases, 6 bases remained unmatched. The CDR3 sequence is 15 residues long. CDR1 is SGHTA, CDR2 FQGNSA, per germline. DNA for the CDR3: TGTGCCAGCAGCTTTGGCCTAGCGGGGGGGACCGAGCAGTACTTC. Translated, it gives CASSFGLAGGTEQYF.

The gene calls are TRBV5-5 and TRBJ1-5; a possible D gene is TRBD1 (5 bases). Germline lookup yields CDR1 SGHKS and CDR2 YYEKEE (reference sequence). With 2 bases removed from V and 3 bases from J, the gap between germline ends came to 12 bases. This CDR3 is 15 amino acids long. The CDR3 reads CASSFGTDHNQPQHF. In DNA, the CDR3 is TGTGCCAGCAGCTTCGGGACGGACCACAATCAGCCCCAGCATTTT.

V is TRBV7-9 and J is TRBJ2-1, with 9 bases lining up with TRBD2. Per germline, CDR1 SEHNR and CDR2 FQNEAQ (reference sequence). Germline trimming cut 9 bases from V and 7 bases from J; bases unmatched to any gene: 13. CDR3 length: 15 amino acids. In DNA, the CDR3 is TGTGCCAGATCCCCGCTGGCGGGGGGGCCGAATGAGCAGTTCTTC. This codes for CARSPLAGGPNEQFF.